The entry below describes one T cell receptor beta chain. Sequencing used immunoSEQ multiplex PCR; TCRdb keeps in-frame clones, though not all of them. The data contain tens of thousands of clones, roughly 90% of them singletons. The entry originates in a study of T cell changes during pregnancy in multiple sclerosis. This CDR3 region has 14 residues. V lost 6 bases, J lost 5 bases, and 9 bases stayed unmatched. The germline CDR1 and CDR2 sequences are MNHEY and SVGAGI. This receptor was taken from a female donor with multiple sclerosis, enrolled in a pregnancy study. The specimen comprised peripheral blood, sampled in the first trimester of pregnancy. The chain links TRBV6-5 to TRBJ1-1; 7 bases fit TRBD1. This CDR3 reads CASSRRQGGTEAFF. The CDR3 nucleotides read TGTGCCAGCAGCCGTCGACAGGGTGGGACTGAAGCTTTCTTT.